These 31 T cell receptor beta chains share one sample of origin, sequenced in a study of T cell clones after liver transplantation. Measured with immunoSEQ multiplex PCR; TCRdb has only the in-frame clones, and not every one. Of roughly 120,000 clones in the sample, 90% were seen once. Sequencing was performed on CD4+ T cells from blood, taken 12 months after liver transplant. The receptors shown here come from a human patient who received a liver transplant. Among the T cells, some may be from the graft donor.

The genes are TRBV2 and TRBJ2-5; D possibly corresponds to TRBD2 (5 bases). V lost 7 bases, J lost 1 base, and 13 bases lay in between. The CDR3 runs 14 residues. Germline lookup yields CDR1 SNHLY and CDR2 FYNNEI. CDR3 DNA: TGTGCCAGCACCACCGCCAGCGGCCAAGAGACCCAGTACTTC. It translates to CASTTASGQETQYF.

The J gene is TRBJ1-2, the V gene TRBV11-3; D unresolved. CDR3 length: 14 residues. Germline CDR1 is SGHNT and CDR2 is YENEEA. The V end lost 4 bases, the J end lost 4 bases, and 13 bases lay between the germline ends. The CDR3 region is CASSSSRSLYGYTF. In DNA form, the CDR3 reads TGTGCCAGCAGCTCATCTAGGAGCCTCTATGGCTACACCTTC.

CDR3 DNA: TGTGCCAGTATTAACCCTATGGGCAATGAGCAGTTCTTC. It specifies CASINPMGNEQFF. The chain uses TRBV19 and TRBJ2-1; D not resolved. Trimming cost V 7 bases and J 6 bases, with 13 bases left between them. CDR1 is LNHDA, CDR2 SQIVND, per germline (reference sequence). This CDR3 has 13 amino acids.

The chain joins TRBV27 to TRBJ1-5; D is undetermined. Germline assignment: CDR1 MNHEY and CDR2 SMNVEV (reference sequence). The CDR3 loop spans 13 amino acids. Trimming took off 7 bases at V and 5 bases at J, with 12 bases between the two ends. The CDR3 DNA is TGTGCCAGCACCTCTGGACGCCATCAGCCCCAGCATTTT. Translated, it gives CASTSGRHQPQHF.

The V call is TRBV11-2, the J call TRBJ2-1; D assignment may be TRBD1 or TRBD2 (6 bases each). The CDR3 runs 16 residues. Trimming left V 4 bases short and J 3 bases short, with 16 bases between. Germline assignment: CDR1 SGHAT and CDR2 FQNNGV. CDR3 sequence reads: CASSSPRGELYNEQFF. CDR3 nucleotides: TGTGCCAGCAGCTCCCCAAGGGGGGAGCTCTACAATGAGCAGTTCTTC.

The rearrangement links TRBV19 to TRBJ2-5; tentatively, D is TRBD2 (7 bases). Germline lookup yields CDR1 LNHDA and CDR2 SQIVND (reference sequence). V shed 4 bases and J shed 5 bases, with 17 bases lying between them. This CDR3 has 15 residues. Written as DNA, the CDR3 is TGTGCCAGTAGTAGAGGGGGGGACCGGCAGGAGACCCAGTACTTC. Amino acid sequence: CASSRGGDRQETQYF.

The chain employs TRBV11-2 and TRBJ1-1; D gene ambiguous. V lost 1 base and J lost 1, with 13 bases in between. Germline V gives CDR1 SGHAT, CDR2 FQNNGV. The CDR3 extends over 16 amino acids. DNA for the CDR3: TGTGCCAGCAGCTTAGGACCGAGAATCGAGAACACTGAAGCTTTCTTT. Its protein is CASSLGPRIENTEAFF. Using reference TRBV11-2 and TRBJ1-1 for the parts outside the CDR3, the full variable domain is EAGVAQSPRYKIIEKRQSVAFWCNPISGHATLYWYQQILGQGPKLLIQFQNNGVVDDSQLPKDRFSAERLKGVDSTLKIQPAKLEDSAVYLCASSLGPRIENTEAFFGQGTRLTVV.

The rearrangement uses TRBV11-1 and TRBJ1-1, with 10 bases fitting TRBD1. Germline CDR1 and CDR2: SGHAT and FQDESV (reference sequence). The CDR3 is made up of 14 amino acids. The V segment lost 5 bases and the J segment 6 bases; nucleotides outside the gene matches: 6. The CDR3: CASSRGQGSAEAFF. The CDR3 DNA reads TGTGCCAGCAGCCGGGGACAGGGGAGTGCTGAAGCTTTCTTT.

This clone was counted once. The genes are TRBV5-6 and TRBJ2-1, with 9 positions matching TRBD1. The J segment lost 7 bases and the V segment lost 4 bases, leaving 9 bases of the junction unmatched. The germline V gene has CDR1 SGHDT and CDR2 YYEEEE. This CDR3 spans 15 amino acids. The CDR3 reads CASSETGGKRNEQFF. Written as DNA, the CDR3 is TGTGCCAGCAGCGAGACAGGGGGGAAAAGGAATGAGCAGTTCTTC.

CDR3 loop: CASSPKGRVPGETQYF. The CDR3 DNA follows: TGTGCCAGCAGCCCCAAAGGGCGAGTTCCGGGGGAGACCCAGTACTTC. The chain couples TRBV7-6 to TRBJ2-5, with D perhaps TRBD2 (5 bases). The ends were cut back, 5 bases at V and 5 bases at J, with 21 bases in the middle. The CDR3 runs to 16 residues. CDR1 is SGHVS, CDR2 FNYEAQ, per germline.

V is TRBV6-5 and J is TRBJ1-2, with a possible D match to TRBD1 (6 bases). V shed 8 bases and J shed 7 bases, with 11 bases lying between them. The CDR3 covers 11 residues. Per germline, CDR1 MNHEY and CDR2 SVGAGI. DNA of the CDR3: TGTGCCAGCTCACAGGGACTTGGCTACACCTTC. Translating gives CASSQGLGYTF.

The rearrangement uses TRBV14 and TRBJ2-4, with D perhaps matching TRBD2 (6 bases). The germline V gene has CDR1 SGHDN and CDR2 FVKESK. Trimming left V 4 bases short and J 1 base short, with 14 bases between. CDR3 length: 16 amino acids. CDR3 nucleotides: TGTGCCAGCAGCCCTCTCGGGAGCGATGCCAAAAACATTCAGTACTTC. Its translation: CASSPLGSDAKNIQYF.

The CDR3: CASSSTLLQETQYF. The CDR3 DNA reads as TGCGCCAGCAGCTCAACACTGCTCCAAGAGACCCAGTACTTC. The chain joins TRBV5-1 to TRBJ2-5; no definite D call. The CDR3 length is 14 residues. Germline V CDR1 and CDR2: SGHRS, YFSETQ. With 3 bases removed from V and 1 base from J, the gap between germline ends came to 10 bases.

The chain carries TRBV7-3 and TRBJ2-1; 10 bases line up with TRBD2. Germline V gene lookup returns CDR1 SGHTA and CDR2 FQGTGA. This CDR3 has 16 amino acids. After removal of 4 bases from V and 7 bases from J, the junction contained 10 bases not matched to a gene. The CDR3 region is CASSSGSGRAKNEQFF. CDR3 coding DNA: TGTGCCAGCAGCTCAGGGAGCGGGAGGGCCAAGAATGAGCAGTTCTTC. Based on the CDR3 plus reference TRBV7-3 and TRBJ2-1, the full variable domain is GAGVSQTPSNKVTEKGKYVELRCDPISGHTALYWYRQSLGQGPEFLIYFQGTGAADDSGLPNDRFFAVRPEGSVSTLKIQRTERGDSAVYLCASSSGSGRAKNEQFFGPGTRLTVL.

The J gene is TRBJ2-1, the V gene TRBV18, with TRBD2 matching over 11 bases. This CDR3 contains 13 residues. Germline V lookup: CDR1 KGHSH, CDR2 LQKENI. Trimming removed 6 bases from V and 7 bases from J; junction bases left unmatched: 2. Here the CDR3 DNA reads TGTGCCAGCTCCCGGACTAGCGGGAATGAGCAGTTCTTC. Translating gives CASSRTSGNEQFF. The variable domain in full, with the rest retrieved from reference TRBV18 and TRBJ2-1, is NAGVMQNPRHLVRRRGQEARLRCSPMKGHSHVYWYRQLPEEGLKFMVYLQKENIIDESGMPKERFSAEFPKEGPSILRIQQVVRGDSAAYFCASSRTSGNEQFFGPGTRLTVL.

The CDR3 nucleotides are TGTGCCAGCAGATACCTAACAGGGGGCAGCGAGCAGTACTTC. Its protein is CASRYLTGGSEQYF. The J gene is TRBJ2-7, the V gene TRBV27; 9 bases map to TRBD1. Germline-derived CDR1 and CDR2 are MNHEY and SMNVEV (reference sequence). This CDR3 spans 14 amino acids. The ends lost 6 bases at V and 6 bases at J; junction bases unmatched: 9.

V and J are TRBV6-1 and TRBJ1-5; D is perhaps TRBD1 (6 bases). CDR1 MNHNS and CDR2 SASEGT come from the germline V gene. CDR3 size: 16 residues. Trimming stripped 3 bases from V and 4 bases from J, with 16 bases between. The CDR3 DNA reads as TGTGCCAGCAGTGAGACTAAGGGGGGTGGAAATCAGCCCCAGCATTTT. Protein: CASSETKGGGNQPQHF.

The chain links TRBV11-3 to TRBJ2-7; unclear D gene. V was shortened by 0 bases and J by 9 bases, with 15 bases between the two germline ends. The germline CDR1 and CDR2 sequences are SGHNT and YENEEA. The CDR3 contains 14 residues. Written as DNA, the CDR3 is TGTGCCAGCAGCTTAGATAATCGCCAGAAGGGGCAGTACTTC. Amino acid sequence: CASSLDNRQKGQYF.

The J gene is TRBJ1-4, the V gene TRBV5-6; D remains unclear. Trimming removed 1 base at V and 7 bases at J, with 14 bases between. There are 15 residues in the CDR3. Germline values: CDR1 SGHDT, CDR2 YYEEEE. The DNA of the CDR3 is TGTGCCAGCAGCTTGTGGAGGGCGGCCGGTGAAAAACTGTTTTTT. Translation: CASSLWRAAGEKLFF.

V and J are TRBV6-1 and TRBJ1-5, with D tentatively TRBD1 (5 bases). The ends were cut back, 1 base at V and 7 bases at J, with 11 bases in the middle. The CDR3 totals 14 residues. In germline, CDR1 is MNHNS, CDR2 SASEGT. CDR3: CASSEGREWQPQHF. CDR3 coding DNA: TGTGCCAGCAGTGAAGGCAGGGAATGGCAGCCCCAGCATTTT.

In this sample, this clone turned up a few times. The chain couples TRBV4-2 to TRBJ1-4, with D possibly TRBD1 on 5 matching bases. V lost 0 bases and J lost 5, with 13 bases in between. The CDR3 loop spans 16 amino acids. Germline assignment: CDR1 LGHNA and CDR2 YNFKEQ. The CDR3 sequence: CASSQDLARVNEKLFF. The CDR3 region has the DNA TGTGCCAGCAGCCAAGATCTTGCCAGGGTAAATGAAAAACTGTTTTTT.

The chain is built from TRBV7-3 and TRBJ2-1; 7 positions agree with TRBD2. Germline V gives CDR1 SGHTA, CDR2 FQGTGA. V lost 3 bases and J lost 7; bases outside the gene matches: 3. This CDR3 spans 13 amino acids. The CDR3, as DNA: TGTGCCAGCAGCTTGACTAGCTTGAATGAGCAGTTCTTC. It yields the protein CASSLTSLNEQFF.

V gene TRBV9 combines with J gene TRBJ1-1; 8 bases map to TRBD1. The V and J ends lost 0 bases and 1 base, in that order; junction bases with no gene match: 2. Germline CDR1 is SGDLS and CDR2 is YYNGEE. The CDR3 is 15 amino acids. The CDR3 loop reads CASSVGDRWNTEAFF. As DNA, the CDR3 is TGTGCCAGCAGCGTAGGGGACAGGTGGAACACTGAAGCTTTCTTT. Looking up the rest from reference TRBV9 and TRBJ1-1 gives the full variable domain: DSGVTQTPKHLITATGQRVTLRCSPRSGDLSVYWYQQSLDQGLQFLIQYYNGEERAKGNILERFSAQQFPDLHSELNLSSLELGDSALYFCASSVGDRWNTEAFFGQGTRLTVV.

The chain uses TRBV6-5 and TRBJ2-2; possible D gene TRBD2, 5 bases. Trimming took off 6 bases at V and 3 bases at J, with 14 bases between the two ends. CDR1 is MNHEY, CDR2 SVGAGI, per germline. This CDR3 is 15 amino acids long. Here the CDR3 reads CASRRGQIDTGELFF. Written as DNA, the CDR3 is TGTGCCAGCAGAAGAGGGCAAATAGACACCGGGGAGCTGTTTTTT.

CDR3 residues: CASSLTSAWGQGNTEAFF. CDR3 in DNA: TGTGCCAGCAGCTTAACATCCGCCTGGGGACAGGGAAACACTGAAGCTTTCTTT. This chain connects TRBV7-9 to TRBJ1-1, with TRBD1 matching 9 bases. The ends lost 2 bases at V and 2 bases at J; junction bases unmatched: 12. Germline V lookup: CDR1 SEHNR, CDR2 FQNEAQ (reference sequence). CDR3 size: 18 residues.

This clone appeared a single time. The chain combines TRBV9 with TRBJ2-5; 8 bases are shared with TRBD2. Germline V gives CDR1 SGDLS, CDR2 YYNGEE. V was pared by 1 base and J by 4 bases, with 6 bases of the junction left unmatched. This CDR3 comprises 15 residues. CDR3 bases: TGTGCCAGCAGCGTAACGGCGGGGGGTAGAGAGACCCAGTACTTC. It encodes CASSVTAGGRETQYF.

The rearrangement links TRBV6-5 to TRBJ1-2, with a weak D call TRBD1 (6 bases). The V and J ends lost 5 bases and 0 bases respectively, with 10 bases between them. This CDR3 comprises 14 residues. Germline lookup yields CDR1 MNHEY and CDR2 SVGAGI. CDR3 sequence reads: CASSVYRANYGYTF. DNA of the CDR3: TGTGCCAGCAGTGTATACAGGGCTAACTATGGCTACACCTTC.

The CDR3 nucleotides read TGTGCCAGCAGCATCGACAGGGGGTCTGAAGCTTTCTTT. Translated: CASSIDRGSEAFF. The rearrangement joins TRBV7-6 to TRBJ1-1; TRBD1 matches 9 bases. Trimming removed 5 bases from V and 6 bases from J; junction bases left unmatched: 4. CDR1 is SGHVS, CDR2 FNYEAQ, per germline. This CDR3 spans 13 amino acids.

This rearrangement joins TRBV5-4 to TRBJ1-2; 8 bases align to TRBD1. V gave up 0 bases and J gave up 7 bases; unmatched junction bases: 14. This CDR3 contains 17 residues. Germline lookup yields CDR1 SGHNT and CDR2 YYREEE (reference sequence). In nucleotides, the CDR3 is TGTGCCAGCAGCTTGGGAGATTCTAGACAGGGGTTGGCTGGCTACACCTTC. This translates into CASSLGDSRQGLAGYTF.

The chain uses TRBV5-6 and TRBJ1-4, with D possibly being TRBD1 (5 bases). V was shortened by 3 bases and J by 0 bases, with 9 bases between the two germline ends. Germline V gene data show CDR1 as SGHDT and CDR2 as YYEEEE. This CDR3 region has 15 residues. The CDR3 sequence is CASSYTGATNEKLFF. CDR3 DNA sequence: TGTGCCAGCAGCTACACAGGAGCAACTAATGAAAAACTGTTTTTT.

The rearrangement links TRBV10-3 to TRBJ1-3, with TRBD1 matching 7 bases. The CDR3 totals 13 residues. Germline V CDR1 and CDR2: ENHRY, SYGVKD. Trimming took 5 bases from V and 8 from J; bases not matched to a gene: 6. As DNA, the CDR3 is TGTGCCATCAGTAGACCTGGACAGGACACCATATATTTT. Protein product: CAISRPGQDTIYF.